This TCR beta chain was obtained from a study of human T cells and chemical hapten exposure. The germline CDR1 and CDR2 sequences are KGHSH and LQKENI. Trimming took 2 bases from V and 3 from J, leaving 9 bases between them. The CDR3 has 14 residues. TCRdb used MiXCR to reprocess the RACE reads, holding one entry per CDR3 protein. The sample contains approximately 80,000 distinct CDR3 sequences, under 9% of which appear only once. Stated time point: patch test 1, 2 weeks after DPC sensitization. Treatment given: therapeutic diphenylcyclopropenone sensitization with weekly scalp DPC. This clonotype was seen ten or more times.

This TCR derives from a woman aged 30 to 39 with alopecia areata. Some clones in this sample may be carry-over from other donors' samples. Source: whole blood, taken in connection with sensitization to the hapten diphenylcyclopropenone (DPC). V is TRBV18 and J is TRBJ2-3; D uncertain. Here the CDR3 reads CASSPGMGTDTQYF. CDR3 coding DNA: TGTGCCAGCTCACCAGGGATGGGTACAGATACGCAGTATTTT.